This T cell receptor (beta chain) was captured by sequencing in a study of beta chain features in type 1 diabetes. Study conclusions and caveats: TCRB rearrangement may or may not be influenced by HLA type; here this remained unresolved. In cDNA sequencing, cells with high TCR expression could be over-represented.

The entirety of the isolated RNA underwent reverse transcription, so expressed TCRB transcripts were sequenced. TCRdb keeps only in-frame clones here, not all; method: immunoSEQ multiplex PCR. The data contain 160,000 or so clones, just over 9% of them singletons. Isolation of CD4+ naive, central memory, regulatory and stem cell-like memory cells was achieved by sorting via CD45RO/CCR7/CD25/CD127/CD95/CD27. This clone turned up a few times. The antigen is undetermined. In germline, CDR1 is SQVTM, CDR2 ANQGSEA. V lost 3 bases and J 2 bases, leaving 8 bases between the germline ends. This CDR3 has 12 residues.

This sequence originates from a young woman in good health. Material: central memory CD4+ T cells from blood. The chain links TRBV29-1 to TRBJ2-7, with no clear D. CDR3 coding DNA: TGCAGCGTTGAGGAGCAAACCTACGAGCAGTACTTC. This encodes CSVEEQTYEQYF.